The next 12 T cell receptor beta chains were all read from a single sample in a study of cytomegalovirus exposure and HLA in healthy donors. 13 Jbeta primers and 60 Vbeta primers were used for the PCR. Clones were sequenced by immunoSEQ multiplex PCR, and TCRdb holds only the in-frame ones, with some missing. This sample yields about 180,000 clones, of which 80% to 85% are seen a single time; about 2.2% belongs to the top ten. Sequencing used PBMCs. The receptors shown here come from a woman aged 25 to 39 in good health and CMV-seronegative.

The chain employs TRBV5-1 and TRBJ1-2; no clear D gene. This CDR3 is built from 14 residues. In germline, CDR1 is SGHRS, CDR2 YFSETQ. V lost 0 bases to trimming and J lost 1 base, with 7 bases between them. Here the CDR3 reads CASSLVGSNYGYTF. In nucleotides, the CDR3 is TGCGCCAGCAGCTTGGTAGGGAGTAACTATGGCTACACCTTC.

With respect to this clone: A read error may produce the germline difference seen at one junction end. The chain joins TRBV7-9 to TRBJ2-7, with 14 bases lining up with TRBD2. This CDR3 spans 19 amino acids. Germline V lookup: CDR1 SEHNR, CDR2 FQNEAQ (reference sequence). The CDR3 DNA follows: TGTTCCAGCAGCAAAGGGGTCGGGACTAGCGGGAGAAGGGCTTACGAGCAGTACTTC. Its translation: CSSSKGVGTSGRRAYEQYF.

CDR3 bases: TGTGCCAGCAGCTTAGGTGGGGAGTATAATTCACCCCTCCACTTT. Residues: CASSLGGEYNSPLHF. The rearrangement joins TRBV11-2 to TRBJ1-6, with D unresolved. The CDR3 has 15 residues. V gave up 1 base and J gave up 4 bases, with 8 bases separating them. Germline V CDR1 and CDR2: SGHAT, FQNNGV.

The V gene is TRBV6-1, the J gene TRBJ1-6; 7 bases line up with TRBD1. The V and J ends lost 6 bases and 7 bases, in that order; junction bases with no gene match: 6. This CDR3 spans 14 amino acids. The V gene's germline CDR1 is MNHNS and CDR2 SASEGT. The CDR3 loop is CASSRDSQNSPLHF. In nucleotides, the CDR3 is TGTGCCAGCAGCCGGGACAGCCAGAATTCACCCCTCCACTTT.

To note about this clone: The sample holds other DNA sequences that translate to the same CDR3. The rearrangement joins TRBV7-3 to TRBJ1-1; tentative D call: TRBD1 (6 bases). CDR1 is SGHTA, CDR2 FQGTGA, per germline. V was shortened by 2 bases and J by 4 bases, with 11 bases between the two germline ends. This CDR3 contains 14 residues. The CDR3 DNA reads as TGTGCCAGCAGCTTACATCAGGGGAGCACTGAAGCTTTCTTT. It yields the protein CASSLHQGSTEAFF.

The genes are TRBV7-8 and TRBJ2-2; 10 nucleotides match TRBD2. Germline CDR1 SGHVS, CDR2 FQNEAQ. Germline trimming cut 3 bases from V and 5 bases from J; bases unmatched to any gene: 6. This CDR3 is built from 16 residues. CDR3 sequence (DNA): TGTGCCAGCAGCTTCGGACTAGCGGCCCTGACCGGGGAGCTGTTTTTT. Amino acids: CASSFGLAALTGELFF.

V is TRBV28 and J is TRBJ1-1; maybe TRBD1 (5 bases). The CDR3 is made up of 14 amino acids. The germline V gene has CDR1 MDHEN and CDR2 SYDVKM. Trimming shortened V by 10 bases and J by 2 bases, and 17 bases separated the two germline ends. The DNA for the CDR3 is TGTGCCACCGCCCGCCGGGGGGGAAACACTGAAGCTTTCTTT. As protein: CATARRGGNTEAFF.

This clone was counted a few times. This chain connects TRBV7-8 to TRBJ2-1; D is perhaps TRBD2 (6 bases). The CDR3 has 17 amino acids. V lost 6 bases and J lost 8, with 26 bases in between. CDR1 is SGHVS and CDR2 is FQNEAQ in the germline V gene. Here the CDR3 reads CASRLRDQTRGSDEQFF. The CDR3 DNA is TGTGCCAGCAGGCTACGGGATCAGACTAGGGGTAGCGATGAGCAGTTCTTC.

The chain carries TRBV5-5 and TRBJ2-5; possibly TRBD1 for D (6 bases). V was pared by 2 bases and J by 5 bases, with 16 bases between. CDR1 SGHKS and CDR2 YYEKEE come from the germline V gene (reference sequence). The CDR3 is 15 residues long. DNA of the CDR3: TGTGCCAGCAGCTTATCTTCAGGGGATAAGGAGACCCAGTACTTC. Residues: CASSLSSGDKETQYF.

In DNA form, the CDR3 reads TGTGCCAGCAGTTTCGTCCGGGGGGGCTACAATGAGCAGTTCTTC. Protein product: CASSFVRGGYNEQFF. The chain is built from TRBV27 and TRBJ2-1, with 8 bases lining up with TRBD2. The CDR3 extends over 15 amino acids. CDR1 and CDR2 (germline): MNHEY, SMNVEV (reference sequence). With V trimmed by 3 bases and J by 3 bases, 4 bases remained unmatched.

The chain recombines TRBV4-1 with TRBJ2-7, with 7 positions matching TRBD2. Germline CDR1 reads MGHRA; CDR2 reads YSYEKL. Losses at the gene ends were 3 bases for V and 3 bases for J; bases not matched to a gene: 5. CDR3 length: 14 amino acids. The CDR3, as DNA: TGCGCCAGCAGCCAGTTGGGGGGGGGCTACGAGCAGTACTTC. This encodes CASSQLGGGYEQYF.

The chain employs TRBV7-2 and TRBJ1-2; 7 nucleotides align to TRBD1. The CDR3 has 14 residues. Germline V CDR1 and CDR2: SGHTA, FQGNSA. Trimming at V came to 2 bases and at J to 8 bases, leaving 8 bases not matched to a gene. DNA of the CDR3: TGTGCCAGCAGCTTACGGACTCCAGGGGGGGGCTACACCTTC. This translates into CASSLRTPGGGYTF. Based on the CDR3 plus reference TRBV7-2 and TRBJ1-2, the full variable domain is GAGVSQSPSNKVTEKGKDVELRCDPISGHTALYWYRQSLGQGLEFLIYFQGNSAPDKSGLPSDRFSAERTGGSVSTLTIQRTQQEDSAVYLCASSLRTPGGGYTFGSGTRLTVV.